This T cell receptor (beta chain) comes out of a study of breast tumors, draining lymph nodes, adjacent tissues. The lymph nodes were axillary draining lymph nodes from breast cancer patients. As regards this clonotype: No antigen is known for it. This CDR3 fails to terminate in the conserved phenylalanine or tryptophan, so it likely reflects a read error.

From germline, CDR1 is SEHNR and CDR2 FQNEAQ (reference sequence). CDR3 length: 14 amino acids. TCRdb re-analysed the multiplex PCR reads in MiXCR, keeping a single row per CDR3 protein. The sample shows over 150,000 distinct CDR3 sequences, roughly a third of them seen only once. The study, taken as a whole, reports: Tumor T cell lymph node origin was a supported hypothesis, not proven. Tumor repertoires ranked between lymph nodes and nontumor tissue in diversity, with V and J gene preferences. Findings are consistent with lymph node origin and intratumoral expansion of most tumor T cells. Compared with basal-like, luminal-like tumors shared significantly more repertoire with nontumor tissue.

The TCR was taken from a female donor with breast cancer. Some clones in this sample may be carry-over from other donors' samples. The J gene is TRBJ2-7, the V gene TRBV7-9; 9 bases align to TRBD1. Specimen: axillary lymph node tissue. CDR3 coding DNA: TGTGTCAGCAGCTTACAGGGGGCCTTTTACGAGCAGTACCTC. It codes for CVSSLQGAFYEQYL.